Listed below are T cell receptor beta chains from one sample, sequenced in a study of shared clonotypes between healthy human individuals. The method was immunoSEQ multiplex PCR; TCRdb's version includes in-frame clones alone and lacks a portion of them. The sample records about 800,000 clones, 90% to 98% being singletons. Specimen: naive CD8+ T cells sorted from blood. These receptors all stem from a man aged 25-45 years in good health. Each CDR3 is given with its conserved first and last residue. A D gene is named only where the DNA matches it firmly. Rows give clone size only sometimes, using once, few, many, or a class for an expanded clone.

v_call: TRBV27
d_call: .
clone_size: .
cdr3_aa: CASSLSASGEQYF

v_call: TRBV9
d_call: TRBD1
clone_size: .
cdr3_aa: CASSSGTGAYEQYF

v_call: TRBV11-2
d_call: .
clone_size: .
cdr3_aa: CASSRDVNGYTF

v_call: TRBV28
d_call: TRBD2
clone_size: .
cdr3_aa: CASKGTRKYYEQYF

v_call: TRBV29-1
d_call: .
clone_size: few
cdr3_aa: CSVVTDFNEQFF

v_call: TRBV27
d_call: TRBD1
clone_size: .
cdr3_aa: CASSGDRTYGYTF

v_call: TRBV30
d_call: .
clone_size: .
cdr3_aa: CAWSVPDSGANVLTF

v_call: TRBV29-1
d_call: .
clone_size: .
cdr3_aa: CSVEDRRLPKTYNEQFF

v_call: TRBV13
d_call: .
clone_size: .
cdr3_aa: CASSGTGLNTEAFF

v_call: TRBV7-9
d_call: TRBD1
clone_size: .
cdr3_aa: CASSLEGTGGYEQYF

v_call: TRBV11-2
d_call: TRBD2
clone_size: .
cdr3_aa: CASKLAGEREQFF

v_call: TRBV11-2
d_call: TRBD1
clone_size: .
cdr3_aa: CASSLGRQGLAKNIQYF